Sequencing of this TCR beta chain was carried out in a study of cytomegalovirus exposure and HLA in healthy donors. Overall study context: In an early release, HLA-typed donors contributed 80 million to 95 million unique TCR sequences. Within the Caucasian-associated ancestry cluster were 65% to 85% of the approximately 400 genotyped donors.

The CDR3 runs 15 residues. Per germline, CDR1 SGHTA and CDR2 FQGNSA. V dropped 4 bases and J dropped 5; count of bases not matched to a gene: 8. About this clone itself: Its antigen remains unknown.

This PCR relied on a set of 60 Vbeta primers and 13 Jbeta primers. Clones were read by immunoSEQ multiplex PCR, and TCRdb kept only the in-frame ones, dropping some. This repertoire comprises tens of thousands of clones; its ten largest clones make up 15%. Findings and caveats of the study: Researchers left out some V segments, among them TRBV6-2 and TRBV6-3, as indistinguishable. Cytomegalovirus status, reportedly, was diagnosed with high specificity and sensitivity by the classifier.

The chain couples TRBV7-2 to TRBJ2-4; TRBD2 aligns across 7 bases. The receptor was derived from a man aged 45-65 years in good health and CMV-seropositive. The sample taken for sequencing was PBMCs. The CDR3 DNA is TGTGCCAGCAGCTATTACTCCGCGGGGGAAAACATTCAGTACTTC. It translates to CASSYYSAGENIQYF.